This T cell receptor beta chain was documented in a study of shared clonotypes between healthy human individuals. Study-wide findings and caveats: Relative to clonotypes present in all four donors, those not shared had lower generation probabilities. With four donors compared, 5% to 5.5% of naive CD4 clonotypes were shared.

As handled by the study authors: Junction-only sequences produced by ImmunoSEQ had no quality scores, so filtering differed. Measured with immunoSEQ multiplex PCR; TCRdb has only the in-frame clones, and not every one. The V and J calls and the clone size are those of that table, but D and trimming were determined from the DNA. The sample lists about 1 million clones, around 75% seen once, with roughly 1.5% in the top ten. Germline CDR1 SQVTM, CDR2 ANQGSEA. The CDR3 runs 11 residues. V was trimmed by 5 bases and J by 6 bases, leaving 7 bases between them. This clone has more than one count but fewer than ten. Its specificity is unknown.

Sequencing used memory CD4+ T cells sorted from blood. Stated subset: CD45RA-negative fraction. This chain connects TRBV29-1 to TRBJ2-2; D perhaps matches TRBD1 (6 bases). The sequence came from a man aged 18 to 35 in good health. The CDR3 spells CSVKGAGELFF. CDR3 nucleotide sequence: TGCAGCGTTAAGGGGGCCGGGGAGCTGTTTTTT.